Following are 23 T cell receptor beta chains from one sample sequenced in a study of shared clonotypes between healthy human individuals. Assay: immunoSEQ multiplex PCR; the TCRdb copy retains only in-frame clones and omits some. The table shows approximately 340,000 clones, with approximately 74% occurring only once. The material sequenced was memory CD4+ T cells sorted from blood. Documented subset: CD45RA-negative fraction. These receptors were obtained from a man aged 25 to 40 in good health.

This sequence joins TRBV28 and TRBJ2-2; D may be TRBD1 (6 bases). Trimming pared 6 bases from V and 3 bases from J, leaving 14 bases between. Germline values: CDR1 MDHEN, CDR2 SYDVKM. The CDR3 is 15 residues long. CDR3 nucleotide sequence: TGTGCCAGCAGACCCCCGGACAGATACACCGGGGAGCTGTTTTTT. It specifies CASRPPDRYTGELFF.

The chain has TRBV5-1 and TRBJ2-2; D gene uncertain. Trimming took off 7 bases at V and 8 bases at J, with 12 bases between the two ends. The V gene's germline CDR1 is SGHRS and CDR2 YFSETQ. The CDR3 is 12 residues long. The CDR3 region is CASRERSGELFF. CDR3 DNA: TGCGCCAGCCGCGAAAGAAGTGGGGAGCTGTTTTTT.

V gene TRBV27 combines with J gene TRBJ2-2; a weak D match, TRBD1 (6 bases). There are 15 residues in the CDR3. CDR1 is MNHEY, CDR2 SMNVEV, per germline (reference sequence). The ends were cut back, 7 bases at V and 6 bases at J, with 18 bases in the middle. The CDR3 DNA follows: TGTGCCAGCAAACCCAGACAGGCTGGTTCCGGGGAGCTGTTTTTT. It codes for CASKPRQAGSGELFF.

The CDR3 nucleotides read TGTGCCAGCAGCTTCTTGACAGCAATGAACACTGAAGCTTTCTTT. As protein: CASSFLTAMNTEAFF. The J gene is TRBJ1-1, the V gene TRBV11-2; D possibly corresponds to TRBD1 (5 bases). V was clipped by 3 bases and J by 0 bases, with 11 bases between them. Germline V gives CDR1 SGHAT, CDR2 FQNNGV. This CDR3 spans 15 amino acids.

This clone came up many times. The identical CDR3 is also encoded by other nucleotide sequences in the sample. This rearrangement joins TRBV11-2 to TRBJ1-2, with D unclear. The germline V and J ends were trimmed by 0 bases and 4 bases, with 3 bases remaining between them. Looked up from germline, CDR1 is SGHAT and CDR2 is FQNNGV. CDR3 length equals 12 residues. Here the CDR3 DNA reads TGTGCCAGCAGCTTAGATGGCTATGGCTACACCTTC. Translated: CASSLDGYGYTF.

The chain links TRBV11-3 to TRBJ1-1; D is uncertain. The CDR3 runs 11 residues. V was clipped by 5 bases and J by 7 bases, with 8 bases between them. CDR1 is SGHNT, CDR2 YENEEA, per germline. CDR3: CASSRMDEAFF. In DNA, the CDR3 is TGTGCCAGCAGCCGAATGGATGAAGCTTTCTTT.

This chain uses TRBV15 with TRBJ1-2; D is unresolved. CDR1 LNHNV and CDR2 YYDKDF come from the germline V gene (reference sequence). Trimming removed 0 bases at V and 3 bases at J, with 11 bases between. This CDR3 comprises 15 residues. The CDR3 loop is CATSREGNIDYGYTF. CDR3 DNA: TGTGCCACCAGCAGAGAGGGTAACATCGACTATGGCTACACCTTC. Using reference TRBV15 and TRBJ1-2 for the parts outside the CDR3, the full variable domain is DAMVIQNPRYQVTQFGKPVTLSCSQTLNHNVMYWYQQKSSQAPKLLFHYYDKDFNNEADTPDNFQSRRPNTSFCFLDIRSPGLGDTAMYLCATSREGNIDYGYTFGSGTRLTVV.

The V and J genes are TRBV6-6 and TRBJ1-3; D is perhaps TRBD1 (6 bases). V lost 0 bases to trimming and J lost 5 bases, with 14 bases between them. From germline, CDR1 is MNHNY and CDR2 SVGAGI (reference sequence). The CDR3 length is 16 residues. The CDR3 sequence is CASSYSGGGNRNTIYF. As DNA, the CDR3 is TGTGCCAGCAGTTACTCGGGCGGGGGCAATAGAAACACCATATATTTT.

V gene TRBV5-1 combines with J gene TRBJ2-1; D may be TRBD1 (6 bases). V was cut by 1 base and J by 5 bases, with 10 bases left in between. The V gene's germline CDR1 is SGHRS and CDR2 YFSETQ. This CDR3 is 14 amino acids long. The CDR3 region has the DNA TGCGCCAGCAGCTTGAACACAGGGAACAATGAGCAGTTCTTC. It is translated as CASSLNTGNNEQFF. Using reference TRBV5-1 and TRBJ2-1 for the parts outside the CDR3, the full variable domain is KAGVTQTPRYLIKTRGQQVTLSCSPISGHRSVSWYQQTPGQGLQFLFEYFSETQRNKGNFPGRFSGRQFSNSRSEMNVSTLELGDSALYLCASSLNTGNNEQFFGPGTRLTVL.

A few counts support this clone. The chain combines TRBV11-2 with TRBJ2-7; D remains ambiguous. The V end was cut by 6 bases, the J end by 1 base, with 19 bases between. Germline CDR1 and CDR2: SGHAT and FQNNGV. This CDR3 is built from 16 residues. CDR3 in DNA: TGTGCCAGCAGTCCTCTATTGGTTGATTATTCCTACGAGCAGTACTTC. This codes for CASSPLLVDYSYEQYF.

The V and J genes are TRBV28 and TRBJ1-4; D call uncertain. CDR1 is MDHEN and CDR2 is SYDVKM in the germline V gene. Trimming stripped 3 bases from V and 7 bases from J, with 9 bases between. The CDR3 runs 13 residues. CDR3 protein: CASSLTWGEKLFF. CDR3 coding DNA: TGTGCCAGCAGTTTGACCTGGGGTGAAAAACTGTTTTTT.

This clone has a handful of counts. The chain is built from TRBV10-3 and TRBJ1-3, with 11 bases identical to TRBD1. The CDR3 spans 15 residues. Germline CDR1 reads ENHRY; CDR2 reads SYGVKD. V shed 4 bases and J 4 bases; nucleotides not matched to a gene: 3. CDR3 coding DNA: TGTGCCATCAGTGGGGACAGGGGGATCGGAAACACCATATATTTT. Residues: CAISGDRGIGNTIYF.

The genes are TRBV9 and TRBJ2-2; D is undetermined. CDR3 length: 16 residues. In germline, CDR1 is SGDLS, CDR2 YYNGEE. The germline V and J ends were trimmed by 0 bases and 4 bases, with 13 bases remaining between them. CDR3 sequence (DNA): TGTGCCAGCAGCGTAGCTTCGGCCCGCTCCACCGGGGAGCTGTTTTTT. This sequence encodes CASSVASARSTGELFF.

The V call is TRBV4-1, the J call TRBJ2-7; 12 positions match TRBD2. CDR3 length: 16 amino acids. J lost 3 bases, V lost 0 bases, and 3 bases had no gene match. Germline V lookup: CDR1 MGHRA, CDR2 YSYEKL. CDR3 in DNA: TGCGCCAGCAGCCAAGAACTAGCGGGAGGTCTCTACGAGCAGTACTTC. This gives the protein CASSQELAGGLYEQYF.

The J gene is TRBJ2-7, the V gene TRBV10-1; the D gene could be TRBD1 or TRBD2 (6 bases each). Germline values: CDR1 WNHNN, CDR2 SYGVQD (reference sequence). The CDR3 has 16 residues. The ends were cut back, 2 bases at V and 2 bases at J, with 16 bases in the middle. The CDR3 protein is CASSEGPGGPAYEQYF. CDR3 in DNA: TGCGCCAGCAGTGAGGGCCCTGGGGGGCCAGCCTACGAGCAGTACTTC.

This chain's CDR3 is CASSQDKASPYNEQFF. The CDR3 DNA follows: TGCGCCAGCAGCCAAGATAAGGCGTCCCCCTACAATGAGCAGTTCTTC. The chain employs TRBV4-3 and TRBJ2-1; D gene unclear. Trimming pared 0 bases from V and 2 bases from J, leaving 11 bases between. This CDR3 has 16 amino acids. The germline CDR1 and CDR2 sequences are LGHNA and YSLEER.

V usage is TRBV7-2 and J usage is TRBJ1-5, with D possibly being TRBD1 (6 bases). CDR1 and CDR2 (germline): SGHTA, FQGNSA. The length of the CDR3 is 12 residues. Trimming removed 5 bases at V and 5 bases at J, with 7 bases between. In DNA, the CDR3 is TGTGCCAGCAGCGGACAGTATCAGCCCCAGCATTTT. Its translation is CASSGQYQPQHF.

This clone was detected a few times. The chain has TRBV19 and TRBJ1-1; a possible D gene is TRBD1 (5 bases). This CDR3 is built from 14 residues. Between the trimmed V and J ends, which lost 2 bases and 6 bases, there was a span of 13 bases. Germline values: CDR1 LNHDA, CDR2 SQIVND (reference sequence). CDR3 amino acids: CASSIRAGRPEAFF. DNA of the CDR3: TGTGCCAGTAGTATAAGGGCAGGGAGGCCTGAAGCTTTCTTT.

The chain uses TRBV4-2 and TRBJ1-4, with D hard to call. This CDR3 has 13 residues. Trimming pared 4 bases from V and 8 bases from J, leaving 11 bases between. Germline V CDR1 and CDR2: LGHNA, YNFKEQ. The CDR3 spells CASSRQWNEKLFF. CDR3 DNA: TGTGCCAGCAGCCGTCAGTGGAACGAAAAACTGTTTTTT.

The J gene is TRBJ1-5, the V gene TRBV10-3; 7 bases align to TRBD1. J gave up 11 bases and V 3 bases, and 13 bases lay outside the gene matches. The CDR3 loop spans 15 amino acids. Germline V CDR1 and CDR2: ENHRY, SYGVKD. CDR3 nucleotide sequence: TGTGCCATCAGTGACTCGGGACAGCTGCCGTGGACCCAGCATTTT. It yields the protein CAISDSGQLPWTQHF.

This clone was found once. This chain joins TRBV7-6 and TRBJ1-5; D not resolved. Germline loops: CDR1 SGHVS, CDR2 FNYEAQ. CDR3 length: 15 residues. Trimming pared 1 base from V and 0 bases from J, leaving 7 bases between. CDR3 sequence: CASSLEQNSNQPQHF. CDR3 bases: TGTGCCAGCAGCTTAGAGCAAAATAGCAATCAGCCCCAGCATTTT. Based on the CDR3 plus reference TRBV7-6 and TRBJ1-5, the full variable domain is GAGVSQSPRYKVTKRGQDVALRCDPISGHVSLYWYRQALGQGPEFLTYFNYEAQQDKSGLPNDRFSAERPEGSISTLTIQRTEQRDSAMYRCASSLEQNSNQPQHFGDGTRLSIL.

This clone was detected many times. This chain uses TRBV7-8 with TRBJ2-1, with a weak D call TRBD2 (6 bases). This CDR3 contains 14 residues. V gave up 1 base and J gave up 7 bases, with 11 bases separating them. Germline CDR1 SGHVS, CDR2 FQNEAQ. CDR3 in amino acids: CASSLDGSGNEQFF. DNA of the CDR3: TGTGCCAGCAGCTTAGATGGTAGCGGAAATGAGCAGTTCTTC.

The chain recombines TRBV28 with TRBJ1-2; 9 nucleotides line up with TRBD1. The germline V gene has CDR1 MDHEN and CDR2 SYDVKM. V was pared by 3 bases and J by 5 bases, with 7 bases of the junction left unmatched. The CDR3 is 15 residues long. CDR3 region: CASSFSSGTGYGYTF. CDR3 sequence (DNA): TGTGCCAGCAGTTTCTCCTCCGGGACAGGGTATGGCTACACCTTC.